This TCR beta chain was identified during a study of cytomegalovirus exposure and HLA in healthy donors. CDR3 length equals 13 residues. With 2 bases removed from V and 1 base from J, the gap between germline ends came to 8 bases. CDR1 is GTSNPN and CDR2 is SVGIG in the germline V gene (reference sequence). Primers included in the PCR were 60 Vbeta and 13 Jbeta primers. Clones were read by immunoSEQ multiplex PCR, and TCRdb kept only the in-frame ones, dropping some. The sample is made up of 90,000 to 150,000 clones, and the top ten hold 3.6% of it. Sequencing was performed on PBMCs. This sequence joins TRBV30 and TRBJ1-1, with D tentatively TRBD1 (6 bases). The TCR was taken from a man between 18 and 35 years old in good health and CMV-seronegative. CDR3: CAWSPDRNTEAFF. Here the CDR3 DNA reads TGTGCCTGGAGTCCGGACAGGAACACTGAAGCTTTCTTT.